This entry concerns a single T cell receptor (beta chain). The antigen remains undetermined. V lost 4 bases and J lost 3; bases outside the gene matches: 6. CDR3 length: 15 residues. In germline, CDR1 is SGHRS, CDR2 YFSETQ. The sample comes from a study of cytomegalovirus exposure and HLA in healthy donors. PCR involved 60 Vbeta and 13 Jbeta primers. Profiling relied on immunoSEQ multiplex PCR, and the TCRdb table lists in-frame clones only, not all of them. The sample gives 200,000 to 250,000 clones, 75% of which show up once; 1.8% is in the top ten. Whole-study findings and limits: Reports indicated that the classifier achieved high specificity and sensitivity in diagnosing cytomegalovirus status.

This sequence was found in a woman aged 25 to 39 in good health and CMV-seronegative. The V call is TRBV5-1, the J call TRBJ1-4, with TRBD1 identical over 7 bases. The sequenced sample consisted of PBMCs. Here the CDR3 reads CASSRQGLANEKLFF. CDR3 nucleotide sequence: TGCGCCAGCAGCCGACAGGGTTTAGCTAATGAAAAACTGTTTTTT.